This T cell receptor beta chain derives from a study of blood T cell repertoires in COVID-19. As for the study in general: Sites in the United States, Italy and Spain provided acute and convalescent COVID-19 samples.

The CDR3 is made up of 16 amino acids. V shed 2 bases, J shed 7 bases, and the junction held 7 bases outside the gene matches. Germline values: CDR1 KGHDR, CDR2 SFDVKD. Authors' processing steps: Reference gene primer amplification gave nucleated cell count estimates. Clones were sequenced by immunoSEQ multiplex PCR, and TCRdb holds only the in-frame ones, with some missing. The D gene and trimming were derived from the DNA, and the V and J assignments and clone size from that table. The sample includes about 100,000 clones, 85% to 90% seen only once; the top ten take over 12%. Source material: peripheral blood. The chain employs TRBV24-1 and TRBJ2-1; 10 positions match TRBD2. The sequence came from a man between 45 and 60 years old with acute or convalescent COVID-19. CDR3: CATSDSSGSIYNEQFF. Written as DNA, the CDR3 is TGTGCCACCAGTGATTCTAGCGGGAGTATCTATAATGAGCAGTTCTTC.